The clone carrying this T cell receptor beta chain was seen more than once but under ten times. Its target is not known. This sample was included in a study of T cell repertoires in cytomegalovirus infection. General study points: Of the TCR beta families, the public ones yielded a cumulative frequency that identified carriers of CMV plus the relevant HLA. Clonotypes of TCR beta that were HLA-C-restricted and CMV-specific dominated the ex vivo response.

TCRdb fed the reads into MiXCR, producing one record per CDR3 protein. This sample has roughly 600,000 distinct CDR3 sequences, with 24% found just once. The CDR3 sequence is 13 residues long. Trimming pared 0 bases from V and 5 bases from J, leaving 7 bases between. CDR1 is DFQATT, CDR2 SNEGSKA, per germline (reference sequence). The sequence was collected from a human donor in good health (CMV status not recorded). Some clones in this sample may be carry-over from other donors' samples. The chain uses TRBV20-1 and TRBJ2-2, with no clear D. The specimen sequenced was CD8+ T cells from PBMCs. The CDR3 loop reads CSARDIKTGELFF. CDR3 DNA sequence: TGCAGTGCTAGAGATATCAAAACCGGGGAGCTGTTTTTT.